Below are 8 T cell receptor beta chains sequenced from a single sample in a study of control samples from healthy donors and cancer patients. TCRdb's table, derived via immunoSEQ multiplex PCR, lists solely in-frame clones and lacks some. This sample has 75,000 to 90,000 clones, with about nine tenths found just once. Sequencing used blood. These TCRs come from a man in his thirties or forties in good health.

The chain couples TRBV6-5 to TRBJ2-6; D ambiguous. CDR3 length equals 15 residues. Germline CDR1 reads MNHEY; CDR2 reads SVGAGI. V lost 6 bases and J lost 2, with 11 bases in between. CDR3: CASRKREAGANVLTF. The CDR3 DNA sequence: TGTGCCAGCAGGAAGAGAGAGGCTGGGGCCAACGTCCTGACTTTC.

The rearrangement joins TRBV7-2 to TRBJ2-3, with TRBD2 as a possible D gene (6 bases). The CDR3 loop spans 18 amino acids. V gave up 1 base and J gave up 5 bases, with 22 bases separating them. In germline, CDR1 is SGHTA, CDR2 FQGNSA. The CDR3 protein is CASSLDEGLATLRDTQYF. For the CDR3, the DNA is TGTGCCAGCAGCTTAGACGAGGGGCTAGCGACCCTCAGAGATACGCAGTATTTT.

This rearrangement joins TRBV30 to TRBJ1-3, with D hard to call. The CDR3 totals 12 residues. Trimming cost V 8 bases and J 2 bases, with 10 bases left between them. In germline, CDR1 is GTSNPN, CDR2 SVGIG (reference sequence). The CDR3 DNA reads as TGTGCCATTAATGGGGCTGGAAACACCATATATTTT. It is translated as CAINGAGNTIYF. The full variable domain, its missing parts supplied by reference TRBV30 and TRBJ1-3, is SQTIHQWPATLVQPVGSPLSLECTVEGTSNPNLYWYRQAAGRGLQLLFYSVGIGQISSEVPQNLSASRPQDRQFILSSKKLLLSDSGFYLCAINGAGNTIYFGEGSWLTVV.

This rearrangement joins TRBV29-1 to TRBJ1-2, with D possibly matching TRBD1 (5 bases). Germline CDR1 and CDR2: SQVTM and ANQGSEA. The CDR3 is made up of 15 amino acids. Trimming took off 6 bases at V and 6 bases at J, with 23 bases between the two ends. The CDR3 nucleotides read TGCAGCGTCGAGGGGACTACCTTTGCCATCGATGGCTACACCTTC. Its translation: CSVEGTTFAIDGYTF.

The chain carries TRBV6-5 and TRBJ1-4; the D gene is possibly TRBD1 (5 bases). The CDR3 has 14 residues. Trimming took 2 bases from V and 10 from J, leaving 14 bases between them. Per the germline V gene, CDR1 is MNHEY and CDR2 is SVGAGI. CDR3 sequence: CASSYGGLRGKLFF. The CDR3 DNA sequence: TGTGCCAGCAGTTACGGGGGTCTCAGAGGAAAACTGTTTTTT.

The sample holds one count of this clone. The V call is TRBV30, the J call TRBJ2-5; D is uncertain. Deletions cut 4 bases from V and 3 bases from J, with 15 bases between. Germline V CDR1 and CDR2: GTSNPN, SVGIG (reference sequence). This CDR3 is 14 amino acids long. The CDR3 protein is CAWNRRLAKETQYF. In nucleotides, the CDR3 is TGTGCCTGGAACCGTCGCTTAGCTAAAGAGACCCAGTACTTC. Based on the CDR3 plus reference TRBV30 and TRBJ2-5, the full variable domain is SQTIHQWPATLVQPVGSPLSLECTVEGTSNPNLYWYRQAAGRGLQLLFYSVGIGQISSEVPQNLSASRPQDRQFILSSKKLLLSDSGFYLCAWNRRLAKETQYFGPGTRLLVL.

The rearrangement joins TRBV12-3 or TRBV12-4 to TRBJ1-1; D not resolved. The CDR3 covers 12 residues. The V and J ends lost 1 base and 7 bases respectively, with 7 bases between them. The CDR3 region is CASSLVSGEAFF. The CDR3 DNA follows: TGTGCCAGCAGTTTAGTTTCCGGTGAAGCTTTCTTT.

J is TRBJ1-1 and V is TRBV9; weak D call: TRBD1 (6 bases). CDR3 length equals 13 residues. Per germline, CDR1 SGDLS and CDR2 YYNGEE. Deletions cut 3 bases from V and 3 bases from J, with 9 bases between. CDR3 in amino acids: CASSEGGYTEAFF. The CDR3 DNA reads TGTGCCAGCAGCGAGGGGGGGTACACTGAAGCTTTCTTT.